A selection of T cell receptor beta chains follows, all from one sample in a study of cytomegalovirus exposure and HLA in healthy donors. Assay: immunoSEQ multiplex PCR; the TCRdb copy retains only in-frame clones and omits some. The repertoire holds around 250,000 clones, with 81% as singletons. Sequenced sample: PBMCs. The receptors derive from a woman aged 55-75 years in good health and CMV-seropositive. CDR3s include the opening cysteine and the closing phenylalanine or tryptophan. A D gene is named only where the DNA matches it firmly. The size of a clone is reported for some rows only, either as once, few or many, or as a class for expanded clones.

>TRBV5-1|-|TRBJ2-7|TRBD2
CASSSGFSGTLTYEQYF
TGCGCCAGCAGCTCCGGATTTAGCGGGACCCTTACCTACGAGCAGTACTTC
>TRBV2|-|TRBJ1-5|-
CASTGGGDNQPQHF
TGTGCCAGCACCGGTGGGGGGGACAATCAGCCCCAGCATTTT
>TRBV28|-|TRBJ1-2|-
CASSSQGLSNYGYTF
TGTGCCAGCAGCTCACAGGGTTTATCTAACTATGGCTACACCTTC
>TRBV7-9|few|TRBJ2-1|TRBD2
CASNPVGGAGGNNEQFF
TGTGCCAGCAATCCGGTGGGGGGAGCGGGAGGGAACAATGAGCAGTTCTTC
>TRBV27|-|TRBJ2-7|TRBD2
CASSLTGTSGSYEQYF
TGTGCCAGCAGTTTGACCGGGACTAGCGGCTCCTACGAGCAGTACTTC
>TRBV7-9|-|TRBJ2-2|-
CASSFLVGQTTNTGELFF
TGTGCCAGCAGCTTCTTAGTTGGGCAGACGACAAACACCGGGGAGCTGTTTTTT
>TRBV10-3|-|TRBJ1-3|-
CASLDNRAGYGNTIYF
TGTGCCTCGCTCGACAACAGAGCGGGTTACGGAAACACCATATATTTT
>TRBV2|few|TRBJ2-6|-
CASKLSYSGANVLTF
TGTGCCAGCAAATTGTCGTACTCTGGGGCCAACGTCCTGACTTTC
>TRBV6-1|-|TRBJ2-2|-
CASRITGAGELFF
TGTGCCAGCAGGATAACGGGGGCCGGGGAGCTGTTTTTT
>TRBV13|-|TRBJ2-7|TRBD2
CASSPAGRGDYEQYF
TGTGCCAGCAGCCCCGCCGGGAGGGGTGACTACGAGCAGTACTTC
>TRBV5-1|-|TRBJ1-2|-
CASSLVSSVESYTF
TGCGCCAGCAGCTTGGTGTCTAGCGTTGAATCCTACACCTTC
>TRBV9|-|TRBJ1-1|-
CASSVGGGARNTEAFF
TGTGCCAGCAGCGTAGGAGGGGGGGCGCGCAACACTGAAGCTTTCTTT
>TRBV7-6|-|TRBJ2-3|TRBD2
CASSPLTSGASNTQYF
TGTGCCAGCAGCCCCTTAACTAGCGGAGCATCTAATACGCAGTATTTT
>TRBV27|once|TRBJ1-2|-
CASSPSGSNFYGYTF
TGTGCCAGCAGTCCTTCCGGGTCCAACTTCTATGGCTACACCTTC
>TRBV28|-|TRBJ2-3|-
CASSFISRGPDTQYF
TGTGCCAGCAGTTTCATCAGCAGGGGCCCAGATACGCAGTATTTT
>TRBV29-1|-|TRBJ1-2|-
CSAVNGGGYGYTF
TGCAGCGCCGTTAATGGCGGAGGATATGGCTACACCTTC
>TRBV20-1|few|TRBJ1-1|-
CSGGLNTEAFF
TGCAGTGGGGGCTTAAACACTGAAGCTTTCTTT
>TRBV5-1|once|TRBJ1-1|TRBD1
CASSLTGGEDTEAFF
TGCGCCAGCAGCTTGACAGGGGGCGAGGACACTGAAGCTTTCTTT
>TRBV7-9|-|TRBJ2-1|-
CSSSLGSWGYNEQFF
TGTTCCAGCAGCTTGGGGAGTTGGGGCTACAATGAGCAGTTCTTC
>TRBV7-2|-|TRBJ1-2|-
CASSRTGQNYGYTF
TGTGCCAGCAGCCGCACCGGACAAAACTATGGCTACACCTTC
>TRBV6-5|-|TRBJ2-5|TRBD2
CASTGLAGGETQYF
TGTGCCAGCACCGGACTAGCGGGGGGGGAGACCCAGTACTTC
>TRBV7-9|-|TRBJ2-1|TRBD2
CASSQKSTLAGVHNEQFF
TGTGCCAGCAGCCAAAAATCAACACTAGCGGGAGTCCACAATGAGCAGTTCTTC
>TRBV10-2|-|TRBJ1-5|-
CASRQGNNQPQHF
TGCGCCAGCAGACAGGGAAACAATCAGCCCCAGCATTTT
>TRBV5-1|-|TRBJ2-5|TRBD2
CASTQREWTETQYF
TGCGCCAGCACCCAGCGGGAGTGGACGGAGACCCAGTACTTC
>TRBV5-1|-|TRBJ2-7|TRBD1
CASSSGQGNYEQYF
TGCGCCAGCAGCTCCGGACAGGGGAACTACGAGCAGTACTTC
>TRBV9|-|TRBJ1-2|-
CASSVGIGGIGGDGYTF
TGTGCCAGCAGCGTGGGCATAGGGGGAATCGGTGGGGATGGCTACACCTTC
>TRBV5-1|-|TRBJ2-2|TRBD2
CASSFLAGYTGELFF
TGCGCCAGCAGCTTCCTAGCGGGCTACACCGGGGAGCTGTTTTTT
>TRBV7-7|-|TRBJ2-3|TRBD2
CASKGSGSTDTQYF
TGTGCCAGCAAAGGTAGCGGGAGTACAGATACGCAGTATTTT
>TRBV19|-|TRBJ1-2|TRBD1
CASTGTGEFIGYTF
TGTGCCAGTACCGGGACAGGCGAATTCATTGGCTACACCTTC